This TCR beta chain was recorded in a study of T cell repertoires in cytomegalovirus infection. The wider study: Public TCR beta signatures marked donors with CMV infection and the matching HLA.

Findings and limits, study-wide: HLA-C-restricted CMV-specific TCR beta clonotypes were dominant in the ex vivo response.

CDR1 is MNHNS, CDR2 SASEGT, per germline. The CDR3 totals 13 residues. V dropped 4 bases and J dropped 2; count of bases not matched to a gene: 1. This clonotype turned up a few times. Its antigen is still unknown. TCRdb redid the calling of the reads with MiXCR, one entry per CDR3 protein. The table lists hundreds of thousands of distinct CDR3 sequences, roughly a third of them singletons. This clonotype was obtained from a human donor in good health (CMV status not recorded). Some clones in this sample may be carry-over from other donors' samples. The chain couples TRBV6-1 to TRBJ2-7; 8 nucleotides agree with TRBD1. This material consisted of cultured CD8+ T cells from PBMCs, taken from culture after CMV antigen stimulation. CDR3 region: CASSAGQAYEQYV. The CDR3 nucleotides are TGTGCCAGCAGTGCGGGACAGGCCTACGAGCAGTACGTC.